Detailed here is one T cell receptor (beta chain). Its antigen is unidentified. Trimming took 4 bases from V and 6 from J, leaving 13 bases between them. This CDR3 has 13 amino acids. Germline CDR1 SGHAT, CDR2 FQNNGV. The data originate from a study of T cell responses to AZD1222 COVID-19 vaccine. Regarding the study as a whole: Regions 160-218 and 743-854 dominated among vaccine-associated CD4 TCRs spanning spike. Among those given AZD1222, only five to seven were seropositive at baseline. Without day 14 samples, only post-peak T cell repertoires were studied. Possibly, clonal diversity was underestimated; donors were largely white British and included more females.

Only in-frame clones appear in the TCRdb table, and some are missing; sequencing was by immunoSEQ multiplex PCR. This table has 95,000 to 150,000 clones, around nine tenths appearing once. The sample consisted of peripheral blood, taken on day 0 of AZD1222 vaccination. This rearrangement joins TRBV11-2 to TRBJ2-7; perhaps TRBD2 as D (6 bases). The TCR was taken from an adult in good health. The CDR3 region is CASSSNLGGEQYF. In DNA, the CDR3 is TGTGCCAGCAGCTCAAATTTGGGGGGCGAGCAGTACTTC.